This T cell receptor beta chain emerged from a study of cytomegalovirus exposure and HLA in healthy donors. Study background: Previous work identified roughly 120 million unique TCR beta sequences from about 179 million T cells. Overall study results and limits: Analysis performed later showed TCR beta chains linked to HLA being more clonally expanded than equally common others.

Remarks on this clone: The antigen remains unidentified.

CDR1 and CDR2 (germline): MNHEY, SMNVEV (reference sequence). The CDR3 covers 14 residues. The ends were cut back, 6 bases at V and 2 bases at J, with 12 bases in the middle. PCR employed 60 Vbeta and 13 Jbeta primers. Using immunoSEQ multiplex PCR, the repertoire was profiled, and TCRdb retains in-frame clones only, with some absent. Of around 120,000 clones in the sample, about 80% are singletons; the top ten hold less than 3%. Sequencing was performed on PBMCs. The chain links TRBV27 to TRBJ2-3, with a weak D call TRBD1 (6 bases). The sequence was collected from a middle-aged woman in good health and CMV-seropositive. As DNA, the CDR3 is TGTGCCAGCAGCTGGCAGGGGTTCACAGATACGCAGTATTTT. This sequence encodes CASSWQGFTDTQYF.